Shown below are 17 T cell receptor beta chains from a single sample sequenced in a study of human T cells and chemical hapten exposure. TCRdb called the RACE reads again in MiXCR, with one record for every CDR3 protein. Of 45,000 to 65,000 distinct CDR3 sequences in the sample, around 10% were seen once. Time point in this sample: pre-sensitization, week 0. The treatment: therapeutic diphenylcyclopropenone sensitization with weekly scalp DPC. Specimen: whole blood, collected in connection with sensitization to the hapten diphenylcyclopropenone (DPC). Every receptor here comes from a man aged 35-49 years with alopecia areata. Some clones in this sample may be carry-over from other donors' samples.

This clonotype was picked up many times. The chain links TRBV4-3 to TRBJ2-7; D is possibly TRBD2 (6 bases). The germline V gene encodes CDR1 LGHNA and CDR2 YSLEER. V gave up 3 bases and J gave up 2 bases, with 11 bases separating them. The CDR3 extends over 14 amino acids. CDR3 in amino acids: CASSQETGAYEQYF. In nucleotides, the CDR3 is TGCGCCAGCAGCCAGGAAACGGGAGCCTACGAGCAGTACTTC.

In its sample, this clonotype was seen many times. The germline gene is not matched at one end of the junction; a read error may be the cause. This chain links TRBV3-1 with TRBJ2-3; D not certain. Germline lookup yields CDR1 LGHDT and CDR2 YNNKEL (reference sequence). There are 12 residues in the CDR3. CDR3 sequence (DNA): TGTGCCAGCAGCCCCAGCACCGATACGCAGTATTTT. It yields the protein CASSPSTDTQYF.

This clonotype showed up just a few times. J is TRBJ2-7 and V is TRBV7-9; no firm D call. The CDR3 is 12 amino acids. Between the trimmed V and J ends, which lost 8 bases and 0 bases, there was a span of 8 bases. CDR1 and CDR2 (germline): SEHNR, FQNEAQ (reference sequence). CDR3 residues: CASGDGSYEQYF. CDR3 sequence (DNA): TGTGCCAGCGGTGACGGCTCCTACGAGCAGTACTTC.

This clonotype showed up just a few times. The V gene is TRBV4-1, the J gene TRBJ2-5; 8 bases are shared with TRBD2. V was pared by 4 bases and J by 4 bases, with 11 bases of the junction left unmatched. The CDR3 is 16 amino acids. Germline CDR1 MGHRA, CDR2 YSYEKL. The CDR3 bases are TGCGCCAGCAGCCCGAGGACGGGAGGGCCCCTAGAGACCCAGTACTTC. It is translated as CASSPRTGGPLETQYF.

This clonotype was picked up many times. This rearrangement joins TRBV18 to TRBJ2-1; TRBD1 aligns across 7 bases. J lost 8 bases, V lost 4 bases, and 8 bases had no gene match. CDR3 size: 14 residues. CDR1 is KGHSH and CDR2 is LQKENI in the germline V gene. DNA for the CDR3: TGTGCCAGCTCACTCGGGACAGTAAGGGATGAGCAGTTCTTC. As protein: CASSLGTVRDEQFF. Full variable domain (missing parts from reference TRBV18 and TRBJ2-1): NAGVMQNPRHLVRRRGQEARLRCSPMKGHSHVYWYRQLPEEGLKFMVYLQKENIIDESGMPKERFSAEFPKEGPSILRIQQVVRGDSAAYFCASSLGTVRDEQFFGPGTRLTVL.

There are a few counts of this clonotype. This chain uses TRBV20-1 with TRBJ2-1; 8 bases are shared with TRBD1. Germline CDR1 DFQATT, CDR2 SNEGSKA (reference sequence). The ends lost 3 bases at V and 9 bases at J; junction bases unmatched: 1. The length of the CDR3 is 11 residues. As DNA, the CDR3 is TGCAGTGCTAGTACAGGGGGTGAGCAGTTCTTC. Amino acid sequence: CSASTGGEQFF.

The CDR3 sequence is CASSHKRDSTDTQYF. Here the CDR3 DNA reads TGTGCCAGCAGCCACAAGAGGGACAGCACAGATACGCAGTATTTT. The rearrangement links TRBV4-2 to TRBJ2-3; D possibly matches TRBD1 or TRBD2 (5 bases each). Germline values: CDR1 LGHNA, CDR2 YNFKEQ. V gave up 3 bases and J gave up 0 bases, with 10 bases separating them. The CDR3 totals 15 residues.

This clonotype was seen repeatedly, ten times or more. This chain links TRBV6-5 with TRBJ1-6; D might be TRBD1 (6 bases). The germline V and J ends were trimmed by 2 bases and 7 bases, with 9 bases remaining between them. The CDR3 has 14 residues. Germline V gives CDR1 MNHEY, CDR2 SVGAGI. The CDR3 loop reads CASSYEGGNSPLHF. The CDR3 DNA reads as TGTGCCAGCAGTTACGAAGGGGGGAATTCACCCCTCCACTTT.

This clonotype was seen repeatedly, ten times or more. The chain employs TRBV11-2 and TRBJ2-3, with no clear D. CDR3 length: 13 residues. CDR1 and CDR2 (germline): SGHAT, FQNNGV. Trimming stripped 2 bases from V and 4 bases from J, with 7 bases between. The CDR3 DNA reads TGTGCCAGCAGCTTAAATGCGGCAGATACGCAGTATTTT. Translating it yields CASSLNAADTQYF.

In the case of this clonotype: A read error may explain this, as a much larger clone is one base away. The V gene is TRBV21-1, the J gene TRBJ2-7. TRBV21-1 is marked as a pseudogene. The CDR3 runs 14 residues. In DNA form, the CDR3 reads TGTGCCAGCAGCATAGAGAGAGAAGCGCACGAGCAGTACTTC. It encodes CASSIEREAHEQYF.

This chain joins TRBV7-9 and TRBJ2-7; TRBD1 is a possible D gene (6 bases). Trimming took 7 bases from V and 0 from J, leaving 13 bases between them. The CDR3 length is 14 residues. Germline V gene sequence: CDR1 SEHNR, CDR2 FQNEAQ (reference sequence). CDR3 nucleotides: TGTGCCAGCACCCGGACAGCGAGCTCCTACGAGCAGTACTTC. Its translation is CASTRTASSYEQYF.

Concerning this clonotype itself: A much larger clone differs from this one at a single base, so this may be a read error. The V and J genes are TRBV7-8 and TRBJ1-4; 10 bases agree with TRBD1. This CDR3 comprises 14 residues. Germline V gene lookup returns CDR1 SGHVS and CDR2 FQNEAQ. CDR3 nucleotide sequence: TGTGCCAGCAGCTGGGGACAGGGGTCTGAAATACTGTTTTTT. Protein: CASSWGQGSEILFF.

This clonotype was recorded at least ten times. The chain couples TRBV6-2 or TRBV6-3 to TRBJ2-1; maybe TRBD2 (6 bases). Trimming stripped 2 bases from V and 1 base from J, with 18 bases between. This CDR3 is built from 18 residues. Germline V gene lookup returns CDR1 MNHEY and CDR2 SVGEGT. CDR3 sequence reads: CASSYVLNGTHSYNEQFF. As DNA, the CDR3 is TGTGCCAGCAGTTACGTGTTAAACGGGACTCATTCCTACAATGAGCAGTTCTTC.

The chain links TRBV20-1 to TRBJ1-2; D is uncertain. CDR1 and CDR2 from the germline V gene are DFQATT and SNEGSKA (reference sequence). This CDR3 is built from 15 residues. V lost 0 bases and J lost 0, with 11 bases in between. The CDR3 reads CSARDQGAANYGYTF. In DNA form, the CDR3 reads TGCAGTGCTAGAGATCAAGGCGCCGCTAACTATGGCTACACCTTC.

This clonotype has a handful of counts. The chain recombines TRBV4-1 with TRBJ2-3, with 7 bases that match TRBD2. Germline CDR1 MGHRA, CDR2 YSYEKL. The CDR3 sequence is 15 residues long. Germline trimming cut 2 bases from V and 1 base from J; bases unmatched to any gene: 3. CDR3 nucleotide sequence: TGCGCCAGCAGCCAACCTAGCGGAGGCACAGATACGCAGTATTTT. Protein sequence: CASSQPSGGTDTQYF.

A few counts support this clonotype. The chain is built from TRBV3-1 and TRBJ2-7; no clear D. The CDR3 totals 13 residues. Germline lookup yields CDR1 LGHDT and CDR2 YNNKEL (reference sequence). Between the trimmed V and J ends, which lost 4 bases and 5 bases, there was a span of 12 bases. Here the CDR3 DNA reads TGTGCCAGCAGCCTAAGAGGACCCCACGAGCAGTACTTC. Translating it yields CASSLRGPHEQYF.

The V call is TRBV20-1, the J call TRBJ2-7; 11 nucleotides match TRBD1. Germline trimming cut 0 bases from V and 7 bases from J; bases unmatched to any gene: 8. Germline lookup yields CDR1 DFQATT and CDR2 SNEGSKA (reference sequence). The CDR3 is 15 amino acids. CDR3 sequence reads: CSAREIGQGAREQYF. The CDR3 bases are TGCAGTGCTAGAGAGATTGGACAGGGGGCGCGTGAGCAGTACTTC.